A single sample gave rise to the 10 T cell receptor beta chains below, sequenced in a study of monozygotic twins with inflammatory bowel disease. Using the 5' RACE reads, TCRdb records one entry per CDR3 protein without DNA. The listing records approximately 340,000 distinct CDR3 sequences. The sample taken for sequencing was blood. These TCRs come from a human donor with ulcerative colitis or Crohn's disease, or a healthy co-twin of an affected twin (not recorded which).

CDR3 sequence reads: CASSQAGNSPLHF. V usage is TRBV3-1 and J usage is TRBJ1-6. CDR1 and CDR2 from the germline V gene are LGHDT and YNNKEL (reference sequence). The CDR3 has 13 residues.

V usage is TRBV7-2 and J usage is TRBJ2-7. Germline CDR1 and CDR2: SGHTA and FQGNSA. This CDR3 region has 15 residues. The CDR3 spells CASSLAVNLAYEQYF.

CDR3 region: CASSSDNRDRNYEQYF. The chain has TRBV7-6 and TRBJ2-7; checking the TCRdb D call of TRBD1 is not possible without DNA. The CDR3 length is 16 residues. The germline V gene encodes CDR1 SGHVS and CDR2 FNYEAQ.

The chain employs TRBV28 and TRBJ1-4. This CDR3 comprises 12 residues. Germline V CDR1 and CDR2: MDHEN, SYDVKM. The CDR3 is CASLNTNEKLFF. The full variable domain, rest sourced from reference TRBV28 and TRBJ1-4, is DVKVTQSSRYLVKRTGEKVFLECVQDMDHENMFWYRQDPGLGLRLIYFSYDVKMKEKGDIPEGYSVSREKKERFSLILESASTNQTSMYLCASLNTNEKLFFGSGTQLSVL.

This chain links TRBV20-1 with TRBJ2-7; checking the TCRdb D call of TRBD1 is not possible without DNA. This CDR3 contains 13 residues. The V gene's germline CDR1 is DFQATT and CDR2 SNEGSKA (reference sequence). The CDR3 region is CSAPGRNPAEQYF.

The chain recombines TRBV11-2 with TRBJ2-1. Germline V gives CDR1 SGHAT, CDR2 FQNNGV. The CDR3 consists of 15 residues. CDR3 sequence reads: CASSLDGAYYNEQFF.

The chain uses TRBV5-1 and TRBJ2-1; absent DNA, TCRdb's TRBD1 call cannot be checked. This CDR3 region has 15 residues. Looked up from germline, CDR1 is SGHRS and CDR2 is YFSETQ. The CDR3 here is CASSLIGQEPVEQFF.

CDR3 loop: CSARDQGWADTQYF. This chain joins TRBV20-1 and TRBJ2-3; TCRdb returns TRBD1, unconfirmable since there is no DNA. This CDR3 region has 14 residues. The germline V gene has CDR1 DFQATT and CDR2 SNEGSKA (reference sequence).

The chain employs TRBV7-2 and TRBJ2-5; TCRdb returns TRBD2, unconfirmable since there is no DNA. In germline, CDR1 is SGHTA, CDR2 FQGNSA. CDR3 length equals 12 residues. CDR3: CASSFSGGQQYF.

This rearrangement joins TRBV11-2 to TRBJ2-2; TCRdb calls TRBD1, which cannot be checked without DNA. Germline CDR1 is SGHAT and CDR2 is FQNNGV. This CDR3 is 14 amino acids long. The CDR3: CASSLDWGSGELFF.